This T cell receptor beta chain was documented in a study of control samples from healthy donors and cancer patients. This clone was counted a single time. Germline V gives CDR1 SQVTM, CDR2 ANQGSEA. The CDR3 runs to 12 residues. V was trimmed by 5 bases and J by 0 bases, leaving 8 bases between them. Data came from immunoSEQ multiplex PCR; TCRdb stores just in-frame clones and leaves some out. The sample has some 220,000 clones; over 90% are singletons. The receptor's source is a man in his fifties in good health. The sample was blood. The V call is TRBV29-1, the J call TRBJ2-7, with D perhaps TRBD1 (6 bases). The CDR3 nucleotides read TGCAGCGTTCAGGGGTTCTCCTACGAGCAGTACTTC. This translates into CSVQGFSYEQYF.